The 18 T cell receptor beta chains given below trace back to one sample, sequenced in a study of blood T cell repertoires in COVID-19. Assay: immunoSEQ multiplex PCR; the TCRdb copy retains only in-frame clones and omits some. This sample has 150,000 to 200,000 clones, with more than 75% found just once. The sample consisted of peripheral blood. The origin of the receptors is a man aged 55 to 70 with active or convalescent COVID-19.

J is TRBJ1-2 and V is TRBV19; possibly TRBD1 for D (6 bases). Trimming pared 7 bases from V and 8 bases from J, leaving 17 bases between. The CDR3 covers 13 residues. The germline V gene encodes CDR1 LNHDA and CDR2 SQIVND (reference sequence). CDR3 amino acids: CASTRGGAGGYTF. The DNA of the CDR3 is TGTGCCAGTACCAGAGGGGGGGCAGGCGGCTACACCTTC.

This chain links TRBV7-9 with TRBJ1-2; 12 positions agree with TRBD1. Germline V gene lookup returns CDR1 SEHNR and CDR2 FQNEAQ (reference sequence). V lost 6 bases to trimming and J lost 6 bases; unmatched junction nucleotides: 11. CDR3 length equals 16 residues. DNA for the CDR3: TGTGCCAGCAGTATATCGGGGGACAGGGGGCGTGATGGCTACACCTTC. It encodes CASSISGDRGRDGYTF.

This chain connects TRBV2 to TRBJ1-2; 7 bases are a match to TRBD1. The CDR3 is 14 residues long. Germline V gene lookup returns CDR1 SNHLY and CDR2 FYNNEI. The V and J ends lost 2 bases and 5 bases, in that order; junction bases with no gene match: 5. CDR3 region: CASSEQGGRYGYTF. The CDR3 nucleotides read TGTGCCAGCAGTGAACAGGGGGGAAGATATGGCTACACCTTC.

This clone was found a few times. This chain uses TRBV18 with TRBJ1-6; D might be TRBD1 (5 bases). Looked up from germline, CDR1 is KGHSH and CDR2 is LQKENI. The CDR3 extends over 14 amino acids. V lost 3 bases and J 6 bases, leaving 9 bases between the germline ends. This CDR3 reads CASSPVQGNSPLHF. Written as DNA, the CDR3 is TGTGCCAGCTCACCCGTCCAGGGTAATTCACCCCTCCACTTT.

The chain uses TRBV5-4 and TRBJ2-5; possibly TRBD2 for D (7 bases). The germline V and J ends were trimmed by 3 bases and 1 base, with 16 bases remaining between them. This CDR3 has 16 amino acids. From germline, CDR1 is SGHNT and CDR2 YYREEE (reference sequence). The DNA for the CDR3 is TGTGCCAGCAGCTCCCTTTCGGGGGGCTTCCAAGAGACCCAGTACTTC. Encoded protein: CASSSLSGGFQETQYF.

The chain uses TRBV7-2 and TRBJ1-2; D might be TRBD1 (5 bases). Trimming pared 5 bases from V and 2 bases from J, leaving 12 bases between. CDR1 SGHTA and CDR2 FQGNSA come from the germline V gene. The CDR3 consists of 14 residues. The CDR3 coding sequence is TGTGCCAGCAGCCCTTTGGGGCCAAACTATGGCTACACCTTC. It yields the protein CASSPLGPNYGYTF.

The rearrangement uses TRBV27 and TRBJ1-2; D gene ambiguous. The V end was cut by 5 bases, the J end by 8 bases, with 15 bases between. This CDR3 comprises 13 residues. Germline V CDR1 and CDR2: MNHEY, SMNVEV (reference sequence). The CDR3: CASSPAQYEGYTF. The CDR3 nucleotides are TGTGCCAGCAGTCCCGCCCAATACGAGGGCTACACCTTC.

The genes are TRBV29-1 and TRBJ2-5, with TRBD2 as a possible D gene (7 bases). V was trimmed by 8 bases and J by 4 bases, leaving 17 bases between them. The V gene's germline CDR1 is SQVTM and CDR2 ANQGSEA. The CDR3 loop spans 13 amino acids. CDR3 loop: CSTRWGGIETQYF. The CDR3 coding sequence is TGCAGCACCCGGTGGGGGGGCATAGAGACCCAGTACTTC.

The J gene is TRBJ2-3, the V gene TRBV7-2; a weak D match, TRBD1 (5 bases). The CDR3 is 15 residues long. Germline V lookup: CDR1 SGHTA, CDR2 FQGNSA. V lost 3 bases to trimming and J lost 3 bases, with 13 bases between them. The CDR3 DNA sequence: TGTGCCAGCAGCTTGCAGGGATCTATTACAGATACGCAGTATTTT. Translating it yields CASSLQGSITDTQYF.

This chain uses TRBV19 with TRBJ2-1; D is undetermined. Germline V gives CDR1 LNHDA, CDR2 SQIVND (reference sequence). The CDR3 sequence is 17 residues long. The V and J ends lost 3 bases and 7 bases respectively, with 22 bases between them. CDR3: CASSIRSSTPPGNEQFF. As DNA, the CDR3 is TGTGCCAGTAGTATTAGGAGTAGCACCCCACCTGGGAATGAGCAGTTCTTC. The full variable domain, in which reference TRBV19 and TRBJ2-1 provide the parts outside the CDR3, is DGGITQSPKYLFRKEGQNVTLSCEQNLNHDAMYWYRQDPGQGLRLIYYSQIVNDFQKGDIAEGYSVSREKKESFPLTVTSAQKNPTAFYLCASSIRSSTPPGNEQFFGPGTRLTVL.

V gene TRBV3-1 (or the pseudogene TRBV3-2) combines with J gene TRBJ2-3; 8 nucleotides align to TRBD2. Trimming cost V 0 bases and J 1 base; bases outside gene matches: 6. The CDR3 extends over 17 amino acids. Germline CDR1 and CDR2: LGHDT and YNNKEL (reference sequence). The CDR3 bases are TGTGCCAGCAGCCAAGATGCTCGCGGGGGGCGCACAGATACGCAGTATTTT. Translating gives CASSQDARGGRTDTQYF.

This chain connects TRBV7-9 to TRBJ1-4, with D unresolved. Trimming cost V 3 bases and J 8 bases, with 7 bases left between them. Per the germline V gene, CDR1 is SEHNR and CDR2 is FQNEAQ (reference sequence). The CDR3 spans 12 residues. CDR3 residues: CASSLEIEKLFF. CDR3 nucleotide sequence: TGTGCCAGCAGCTTGGAGATAGAAAAACTGTTTTTT.

The CDR3 spells CASSPPGQHNQPQHF. CDR3 in DNA: TGTGCCAGCAGCCCACCGGGACAGCACAATCAGCCCCAGCATTTT. V is TRBV7-8 and J is TRBJ1-5, with 7 bases identical to TRBD1. V lost 5 bases, J lost 3 bases, and 7 bases stayed unmatched. This CDR3 spans 15 amino acids. Germline CDR1 SGHVS, CDR2 FQNEAQ.

V is TRBV18 and J is TRBJ1-1, with a weak D call TRBD1 (6 bases). The CDR3 is made up of 12 amino acids. V lost 4 bases and J lost 8, with 11 bases in between. In germline, CDR1 is KGHSH, CDR2 LQKENI. In DNA, the CDR3 is TGTGCCAGCTCACGGACAGAATCAGAAGCTTTCTTT. Translating it yields CASSRTESEAFF.

The chain carries TRBV18 and TRBJ1-1; 8 bases fit TRBD1. CDR3 size: 15 residues. The germline V gene has CDR1 KGHSH and CDR2 LQKENI. Unmatched junction bases numbered 5, after V lost 2 bases and J lost 3 bases. In nucleotides, the CDR3 is TGTGCCAGCTCACCAGTGACAGGGGTAGACACTGAAGCTTTCTTT. Protein: CASSPVTGVDTEAFF.

The chain carries TRBV20-1 and TRBJ2-1; D gene ambiguous. The CDR3 spans 10 residues. Looked up from germline, CDR1 is DFQATT and CDR2 is SNEGSKA (reference sequence). The germline V and J ends were trimmed by 1 base and 7 bases, with 2 bases remaining between them. CDR3 DNA: TGCAGTGCTAGAGCAAATGAGCAGTTCTTC. This gives the protein CSARANEQFF.

The chain links TRBV5-4 to TRBJ1-2; D is undetermined. The CDR3 has 13 amino acids. The ends were cut back, 3 bases at V and 3 bases at J, with 9 bases in the middle. The germline V gene has CDR1 SGHNT and CDR2 YYREEE (reference sequence). DNA of the CDR3: TGTGCCAGCAGCTATATCCAGGACTATGGCTACACCTTC. Its protein product is CASSYIQDYGYTF.

The chain uses TRBV6-2 or TRBV6-3 and TRBJ2-1; 15 nucleotides align to TRBD2. J lost 2 bases, V lost 5 bases, and 10 bases had no gene match. Germline CDR1 is MNHEY and CDR2 is SVGEGT. The CDR3 extends over 19 amino acids. CDR3 loop: CASSPGTSGRMGAYNEQFF. As DNA, the CDR3 is TGTGCCAGCAGTCCCGGGACTAGCGGGAGGATGGGAGCCTACAATGAGCAGTTCTTC.